This entry lists 6 T cell receptor beta chains sequenced from one sample in a study of cytomegalovirus exposure and HLA in healthy donors (dated by TCRdb to about 2017). Receptor amplification or capture employed the immunoSEQ multiplex PCR assay. For the multiplex PCR, a mixture combining 60 forward primers for TCR Vbeta segments and 13 reverse primers for TCR Jbeta segments was used. In its TCRdb copy, this immuneACCESS table keeps in-frame sequences only and misses some clones. Where compared with another copy, unresolved V genes explain less than half of these, and the others have no known cause. In this sample the table shows under 250,000 clones, around 85% of which occur a single time. 1.5% to 2% of the sample is held by the ten biggest clonotypes. The material sequenced was PBMCs. These receptors all stem from a middle-aged man in good health and CMV-seronegative.

This clone was picked up a small number of times. This chain uses TRBV27 with TRBJ2-7; 9 positions agree with TRBD2. CDR3 length: 14 amino acids. Germline lookup yields CDR1 MNHEY and CDR2 SMNVEV (reference sequence). The trim removed 6 bases at V and 5 bases at J, leaving 8 bases unmatched. The chain's CDR3 is CASSPTSGLDEQYF. CDR3 in DNA: TGTGCCAGCAGCCCCACTAGCGGGCTGGACGAGCAGTACTTC.

This chain uses TRBV10-3 with TRBJ2-2, with TRBD2 matching over 8 bases. Germline lookup yields CDR1 ENHRY and CDR2 SYGVKD. The CDR3 extends over 16 amino acids. The ends lost 2 bases at V and 5 bases at J; junction bases unmatched: 7. CDR3 nucleotide sequence: TGTGCCATCAGTGAGGTCGGACTAGCTTTAACCGGGGAGCTGTTTTTT. The encoded protein is CAISEVGLALTGELFF.

The chain links TRBV4-2 to TRBJ2-5, with 7 bases matching TRBD2. Germline V CDR1 and CDR2: LGHNA, YNFKEQ. The CDR3 has 17 residues. After removal of 0 bases from V and 4 bases from J, the junction contained 11 bases not matched to a gene. The CDR3 loop reads CASSQDSSGNRGETQYF. The CDR3 nucleotides read TGTGCCAGCAGCCAAGATAGCAGCGGGAATAGAGGAGAGACCCAGTACTTC.

This clone was recorded only once. V is TRBV6-1 and J is TRBJ1-4; possibly TRBD1 for D (5 bases). Trimming shortened V by 10 bases and J by 3 bases, and 12 bases separated the two germline ends. The germline V gene has CDR1 MNHNS and CDR2 SASEGT. There are 13 residues in the CDR3. CDR3 in amino acids: CATSRVANEKLFF. The CDR3 DNA reads as TGTGCCACCTCCAGGGTTGCTAATGAAAAACTGTTTTTT.

The chain couples TRBV19 to TRBJ1-5; 7 bases match TRBD1. CDR3 length: 14 amino acids. V lost 6 bases, J lost 5 bases, and 7 bases stayed unmatched. Germline V CDR1 and CDR2: LNHDA, SQIVND (reference sequence). CDR3 nucleotide sequence: TGTGCCAGTAGGACGACAGGGAGTCATCAGCCCCAGCATTTT. This sequence encodes CASRTTGSHQPQHF.

The gene calls are TRBV4-1 and TRBJ2-7, with TRBD1 matching over 9 bases. This CDR3 is 14 amino acids long. Germline CDR1 is MGHRA and CDR2 is YSYEKL. The ends lost 5 bases at V and 6 bases at J; junction bases unmatched: 8. The chain's CDR3 is CASSYRTGEGEQYF. The CDR3, as DNA: TGCGCCAGCAGCTACCGGACAGGGGAAGGCGAGCAGTACTTC.